The 14 T cell receptor beta chains given below trace back to one sample, sequenced in a study of blood T cell repertoires in COVID-19. Sequencing was performed with immunoSEQ multiplex PCR; in TCRdb, only in-frame clones are kept and a portion is missing. The sample has 150,000 to 200,000 clones, approximately 93% seen once; the top ten hold roughly 2.1%. The source material was peripheral blood. These receptors were collected from a woman aged 60-70 years with COVID-19, enrolled during active disease.

The rearrangement joins TRBV6-5 to TRBJ2-5, with a weak D call TRBD1 (5 bases). Germline V lookup: CDR1 MNHEY, CDR2 SVGAGI. The CDR3 totals 15 residues. V shed 7 bases and J shed 0 bases, with 15 bases lying between them. The CDR3 bases are TGTGCCAGCAAGAGGTCATGGGGCTACCAAGAGACCCAGTACTTC. Translating it yields CASKRSWGYQETQYF.

The chain couples TRBV28 to TRBJ2-4, with 8 bases fitting TRBD1. CDR1 MDHEN and CDR2 SYDVKM come from the germline V gene. The V segment lost 2 bases and the J segment 3 bases; nucleotides outside the gene matches: 9. The CDR3 consists of 17 residues. CDR3 nucleotides: TGTGCCAGCAGTTTAGTTTCCAGGGGGCTTGTCAAAAACATTCAGTACTTC. This sequence encodes CASSLVSRGLVKNIQYF.

J is TRBJ1-3 and V is TRBV6-6; D is uncertain. Trimming took off 7 bases at V and 8 bases at J, with 15 bases between the two ends. Germline V gene lookup returns CDR1 MNHNY and CDR2 SVGAGI (reference sequence). The CDR3 sequence is 13 residues long. CDR3 bases: TGTGCCAGCATCGCGAAGTATGGTGACACCATATATTTT. Protein sequence: CASIAKYGDTIYF.

This clone was observed once. The chain links TRBV3-1 (or the pseudogene TRBV3-2) to TRBJ1-5; D may be TRBD1 (5 bases). CDR3 length: 15 amino acids. The V end lost 0 bases, the J end lost 6 bases, and 12 bases lay between the germline ends. The germline CDR1 and CDR2 sequences are LGHDT and YNNKEL (reference sequence). DNA of the CDR3: TGTGCCAGCAGCCAAGAGGCAGGGTTCGGTCAGCCCCAGCATTTT. This encodes CASSQEAGFGQPQHF.

The chain has TRBV21-1 and TRBJ1-5; no DNA check was done on the table's D call, TRBD1. TRBV21-1 is deemed a pseudogene. The CDR3 runs to 13 residues. CDR3 residues: CASTTGGNQPQHF. The CDR3 nucleotides are TGTGCCAGCACTACAGGGGGGAATCAGCCCCAGCATTTT.

The chain links TRBV29-1 to TRBJ1-1; maybe TRBD1 (5 bases). Germline V gives CDR1 SQVTM, CDR2 ANQGSEA. V lost 4 bases, J lost 0 bases, and 9 bases lay in between. CDR3 length: 13 amino acids. Here the CDR3 reads CSVADRMNTEAFF. The CDR3 coding sequence is TGCAGCGTTGCCGACAGAATGAACACTGAAGCTTTCTTT.

The chain employs TRBV6-5 and TRBJ2-7; the D gene is possibly TRBD1 (6 bases). CDR3 length: 14 amino acids. Germline CDR1 and CDR2: MNHEY and SVGAGI. V dropped 4 bases and J dropped 6 bases, with 16 bases sitting between them. The CDR3 reads CASSSQQGIGEQYF. Here the CDR3 DNA reads TGTGCCAGCAGTTCGCAGCAGGGGATAGGCGAGCAGTACTTC.

The chain links TRBV3-1 (or the pseudogene TRBV3-2) to TRBJ1-1, with 8 bases lining up with TRBD1. V shed 6 bases and J 2 bases; nucleotides not matched to a gene: 5. This CDR3 has 14 amino acids. Germline CDR1 LGHDT, CDR2 YNNKEL (reference sequence). CDR3 sequence: CASRQGGFNTEAFF. Written as DNA, the CDR3 is TGTGCCAGCAGACAGGGGGGCTTTAACACTGAAGCTTTCTTT.

This sequence joins TRBV2 and TRBJ2-3, with D maybe TRBD2 (6 bases). V lost 2 bases to trimming and J lost 8 bases, with 17 bases between them. The CDR3 length is 15 residues. Germline values: CDR1 SNHLY, CDR2 FYNNEI. This CDR3 reads CASSETTRRGGTQYF. The CDR3 nucleotides are TGTGCCAGCAGTGAAACGACTAGGAGGGGAGGTACGCAGTATTTT. Together with reference TRBV2 and TRBJ2-3, the CDR3 gives the full variable domain: EPEVTQTPSHQVTQMGQEVILRCVPISNHLYFYWYRQILGQKVEFLVSFYNNEISEKSEIFDDQFSVERPDGSNFTLKIRSTKLEDSAMYFCASSETTRRGGTQYFGPGTRLTVL.

The chain's CDR3 is CASSQERLAGGLYSLSKNIQYF. The CDR3 nucleotides read TGCGCCAGCAGCCAAGAGAGGCTAGCGGGGGGGCTCTACTCCCTCTCCAAAAACATTCAGTACTTC. The chain carries TRBV4-1 and TRBJ2-4, with 12 bases aligning to TRBD2. The CDR3 runs to 22 residues. Germline V gene sequence: CDR1 MGHRA, CDR2 YSYEKL. The J segment lost 2 bases and the V segment lost 0 bases, leaving 17 bases of the junction unmatched.

The gene calls are TRBV27 and TRBJ2-7; the match to TRBD1 covers 12 bases. The germline V gene has CDR1 MNHEY and CDR2 SMNVEV (reference sequence). V lost 1 base, J lost 7 bases, and 8 bases stayed unmatched. CDR3 length equals 16 residues. The CDR3, as DNA: TGTGCCAGCAGTTTATTAGGGGACAGGGGGCGGAGGGAGCAGTACTTC. Translation: CASSLLGDRGRREQYF.

CDR3 sequence reads: CASSRDSIINQPQHF. The CDR3 DNA reads as TGTGCCAGCAGCCGGGACAGCATAATCAATCAGCCCCAGCATTTT. The chain joins TRBV6-5 to TRBJ1-5, with 7 bases that match TRBD1. In germline, CDR1 is MNHEY, CDR2 SVGAGI. The CDR3 is 15 amino acids. After removal of 6 bases from V and 3 bases from J, the junction contained 8 bases not matched to a gene.

The chain carries TRBV5-4 and TRBJ1-2; 7 bases agree with TRBD1. Looked up from germline, CDR1 is SGHNT and CDR2 is YYREEE (reference sequence). The CDR3 loop spans 15 amino acids. The V gene end was trimmed by 4 bases and the J gene end by 4 bases; junction bases not matched to a gene: 10. The CDR3 protein is CASSKKEQGIYGYTF. In DNA form, the CDR3 reads TGTGCCAGCAGCAAAAAAGAACAGGGGATCTATGGCTACACCTTC.

This chain links TRBV18 with TRBJ2-2; TRBD1 agrees at 7 bases. Germline assignment: CDR1 KGHSH and CDR2 LQKENI. The CDR3 has 16 residues. Germline trimming cut 3 bases from V and 0 bases from J; bases unmatched to any gene: 4. The CDR3 loop reads CASSPTGDSNTGELFF. The CDR3 bases are TGTGCCAGCTCACCCACAGGGGATTCGAACACCGGGGAGCTGTTTTTT.